The 3 T cell receptor beta chains listed next were all sequenced from one sample in a study of shared clonotypes between healthy human individuals. Sequenced by immunoSEQ multiplex PCR; TCRdb stores in-frame clones only, minus some. The sample lists 1,500,000 or so clones, approximately 96% occurring once. The sequenced material came from naive CD4+ T cells sorted from blood. The subset is: CD45RA+ positively selected. The receptors were sampled from a young man in good health.

The chain carries TRBV7-3 and TRBJ2-3; D uncertain. This CDR3 is 13 amino acids long. Looked up from germline, CDR1 is SGHTA and CDR2 is FQGTGA. Trimming stripped 2 bases from V and 10 bases from J, with 13 bases between. CDR3 loop: CASSLDLFVPQYF. The CDR3 DNA follows: TGTGCCAGCAGCTTAGATTTATTCGTCCCGCAGTATTTT. The whole variable domain, filled in from reference TRBV7-3 and TRBJ2-3, reads GAGVSQTPSNKVTEKGKYVELRCDPISGHTALYWYRQSLGQGPEFLIYFQGTGAADDSGLPNDRFFAVRPEGSVSTLKIQRTERGDSAVYLCASSLDLFVPQYFGPGTRLTVL.

The rearrangement links TRBV5-4 to TRBJ2-2; a weak D match, TRBD2 (6 bases). The germline V gene encodes CDR1 SGHNT and CDR2 YYREEE (reference sequence). The CDR3 has 13 amino acids. The germline V and J ends were trimmed by 4 bases and 7 bases, with 11 bases remaining between them. The CDR3 region is CASSPTGSGELFF. DNA for the CDR3: TGTGCCAGCAGCCCGACCGGGAGCGGGGAGCTGTTTTTT.

The chain joins TRBV4-3 to TRBJ2-1; unclear D gene. This CDR3 comprises 13 residues. V was clipped by 4 bases and J by 6 bases, with 10 bases between them. Per germline, CDR1 LGHNA and CDR2 YSLEER. The CDR3 spells CASSRATFNEQFF. The CDR3 nucleotides read TGCGCCAGCAGCCGGGCCACTTTCAATGAGCAGTTCTTC.